The rows below give T cell receptor beta chains drawn from one sample of a study of cytomegalovirus exposure and HLA in healthy donors. Sequenced by immunoSEQ multiplex PCR; TCRdb stores in-frame clones only, minus some. The listing records some 71,000 clones. Specimen: PBMCs. These receptors were obtained from a woman in her 30s in good health and CMV-seronegative. Both conserved end residues are part of each CDR3. A D gene is named only where the DNA matches it firmly.

j_call v_call d_call cdr3_nt cdr3_aa
TRBJ1-1 TRBV25-1 - TGTGCCACCACCAGAGCGGGGACTGAAGCTTTCTTT CATTRAGTEAFF
TRBJ1-2 TRBV7-9 - TGTGCCAGCAGCTTAGGGACCGGGACACGAGTCTATGGCTACACCTTC CASSLGTGTRVYGYTF
TRBJ2-7 TRBV11-2 TRBD1 TGTGCCAGCAGCGCCGACAGGGCGAACTACTTC CASSADRANYF
TRBJ1-2 TRBV27 - TGTGCCAGCAGTTTACTTCCCATAGGGCCTAGCGGCTACACCTTC CASSLLPIGPSGYTF
TRBJ2-5 TRBV29-1 - TGCAGCGTCGCCGGTTCCATGCGGGAGACCCAGTACTTC CSVAGSMRETQYF
TRBJ2-7 TRBV27 TRBD1 TGTGCCAGCAGCCTACAGGGGGCTTCATACGAGCAGTACTTC CASSLQGASYEQYF
TRBJ2-1 TRBV7-9 - TGTGCCAGCAGCTTCCAGGGAAGCTCCTACAATGAGCAGTTCTTC CASSFQGSSYNEQFF
TRBJ2-7 TRBV28 TRBD2 TGTGCCAGCATCCCCCTGTTAGCGGGGTCGGAGCAGTACTTC CASIPLLAGSEQYF
TRBJ2-3 TRBV5-1 - TGCGCCAGCAGCTTGGAACTCGATGCAGATACGCAGTATTTT CASSLELDADTQYF
TRBJ1-1 TRBV4-1 - TGCGCCAGCAGCCAAGCTGGGGGCTATGAAGCTTTCTTT CASSQAGGYEAFF
TRBJ2-1 TRBV18 TRBD2 TGTGCCAGCTCACTGCAGGGGACTAGCGCCAATGAGCAGTTCTTC CASSLQGTSANEQFF
TRBJ2-7 TRBV5-1 TRBD2 TGCGCCAGCAGCGAAAGCGGGGTGGACTACGAGCAGTACTTC CASSESGVDYEQYF
TRBJ1-2 TRBV7-8 TRBD1 TGTGCCAGCAGCCGACAGGGTAGCGATGGCTACACCTTC CASSRQGSDGYTF
TRBJ1-5 TRBV4-1 - TGCGCCAGCAGCCAACCATATCTGGACACACCTAGCAATCAGCCCCAGCATTTT CASSQPYLDTPSNQPQHF
TRBJ1-2 TRBV10-3 TRBD1 TGTGCCATCAGTGGAGGGGACAGGGACTCCCAAGGCTACACCTTC CAISGGDRDSQGYTF
TRBJ1-1 TRBV25-1 - TGTGCCAGCAGTGAACCCTCGGTGGACACTGAAGCTTTCTTT CASSEPSVDTEAFF
TRBJ1-4 TRBV7-8 TRBD1 TGTGCCAGCAGCGCAACAGGACAGGGGATGGGAAAACTGTTTTTT CASSATGQGMGKLFF
TRBJ2-7 TRBV6-6 TRBD1 TGTGCCAGCAGTGGGGGACAGACTGCAACCTACGAGCAGTACTTC CASSGGQTATYEQYF
TRBJ2-7 TRBV19 - TGTGCCAGTAGTATTGACTGGTCCTCCTACGAGCAGTACTTC CASSIDWSSYEQYF
TRBJ2-5 TRBV9 TRBD1 TGTGCCAGCAGCCCCGGGACAGCCTCAGGGGAGACCCAGTACTTC CASSPGTASGETQYF